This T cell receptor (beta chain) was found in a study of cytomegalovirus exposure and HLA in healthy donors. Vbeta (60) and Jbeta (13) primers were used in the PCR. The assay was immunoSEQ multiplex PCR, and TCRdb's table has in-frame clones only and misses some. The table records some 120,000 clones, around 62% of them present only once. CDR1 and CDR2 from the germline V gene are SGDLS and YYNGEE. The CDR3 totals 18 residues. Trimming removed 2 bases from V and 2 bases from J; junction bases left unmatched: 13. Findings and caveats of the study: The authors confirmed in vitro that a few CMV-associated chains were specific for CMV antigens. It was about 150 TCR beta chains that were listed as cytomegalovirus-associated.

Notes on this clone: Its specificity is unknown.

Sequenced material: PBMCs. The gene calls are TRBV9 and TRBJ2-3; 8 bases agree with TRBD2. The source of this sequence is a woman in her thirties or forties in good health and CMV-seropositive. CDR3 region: CASSVTSGSSAFTDTQYF. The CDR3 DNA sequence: TGTGCCAGCAGCGTGACAAGCGGGAGTTCCGCATTCACAGATACGCAGTATTTT.